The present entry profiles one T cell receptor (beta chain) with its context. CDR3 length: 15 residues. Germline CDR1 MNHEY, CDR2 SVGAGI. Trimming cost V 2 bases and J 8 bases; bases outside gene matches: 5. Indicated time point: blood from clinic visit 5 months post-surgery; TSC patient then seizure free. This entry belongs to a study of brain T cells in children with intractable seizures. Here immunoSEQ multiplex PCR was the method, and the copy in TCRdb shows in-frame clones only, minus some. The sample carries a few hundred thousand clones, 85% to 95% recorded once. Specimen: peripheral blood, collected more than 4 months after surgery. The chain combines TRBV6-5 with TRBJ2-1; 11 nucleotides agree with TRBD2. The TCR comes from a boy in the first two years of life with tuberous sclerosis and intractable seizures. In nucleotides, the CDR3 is TGTGCCAGCAGTTACCTAGCGGGGGGCGGGGATGAGCAGTTCTTC. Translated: CASSYLAGGGDEQFF.